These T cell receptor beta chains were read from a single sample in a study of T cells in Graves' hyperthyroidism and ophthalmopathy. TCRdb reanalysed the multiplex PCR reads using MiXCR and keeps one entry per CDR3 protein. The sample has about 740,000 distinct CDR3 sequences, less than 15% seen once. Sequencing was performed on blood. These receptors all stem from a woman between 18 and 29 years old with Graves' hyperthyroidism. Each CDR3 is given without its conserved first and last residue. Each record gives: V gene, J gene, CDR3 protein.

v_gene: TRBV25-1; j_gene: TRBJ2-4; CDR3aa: ASSLYGQGDIQY
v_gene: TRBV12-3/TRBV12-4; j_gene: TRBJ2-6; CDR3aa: ASSLDGANVLT
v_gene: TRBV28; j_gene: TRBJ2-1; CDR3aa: ASSNFGTPYNEQF
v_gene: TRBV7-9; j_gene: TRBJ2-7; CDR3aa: ASSSWGEGEQY
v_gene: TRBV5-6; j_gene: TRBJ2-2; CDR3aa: ASSFPWPNGELF
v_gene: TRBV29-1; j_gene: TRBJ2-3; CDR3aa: SVGGAFGTDTQY
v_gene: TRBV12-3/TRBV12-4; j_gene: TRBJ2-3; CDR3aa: ASRTHPALTDTQY
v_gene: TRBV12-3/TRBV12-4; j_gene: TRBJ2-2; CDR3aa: ASSFRESTGELF
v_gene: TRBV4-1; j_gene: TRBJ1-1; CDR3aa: ASSHLGASTEAF
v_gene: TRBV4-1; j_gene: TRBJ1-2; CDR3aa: ASKPPGRVPYGYT
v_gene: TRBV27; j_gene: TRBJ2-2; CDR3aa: ASNPGANTGELF
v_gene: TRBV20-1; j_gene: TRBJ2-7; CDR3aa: SARQGISYEQY
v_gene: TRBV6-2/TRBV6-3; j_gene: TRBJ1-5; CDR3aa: ASSYSRTGKVTEPQH
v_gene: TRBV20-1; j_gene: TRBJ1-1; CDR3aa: SARVENRGLMNTEAF
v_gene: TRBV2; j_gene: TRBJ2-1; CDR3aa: ASRGGEGGVYNEQF
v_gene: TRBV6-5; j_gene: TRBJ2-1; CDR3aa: ASSYVWIPDFGGEQF
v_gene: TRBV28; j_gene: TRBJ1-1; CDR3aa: ASSPIQSHKNTEAF
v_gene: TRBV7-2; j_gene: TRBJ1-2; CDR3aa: ASSSGPYVEHGYT
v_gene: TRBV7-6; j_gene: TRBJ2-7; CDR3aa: ASSLAGGSTIEQY
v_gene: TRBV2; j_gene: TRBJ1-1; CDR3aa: ASSPRLRTEAF
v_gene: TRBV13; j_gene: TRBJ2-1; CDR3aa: ASSLREREYGNEQF
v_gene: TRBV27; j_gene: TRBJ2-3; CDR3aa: ASSPTGRLTDTQY
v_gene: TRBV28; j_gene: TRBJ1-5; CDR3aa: ASSYNQPQH
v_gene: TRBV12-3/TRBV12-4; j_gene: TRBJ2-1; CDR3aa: ASSEGLLAYNEQF
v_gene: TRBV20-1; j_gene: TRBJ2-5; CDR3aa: SAPWGSGRGETQY
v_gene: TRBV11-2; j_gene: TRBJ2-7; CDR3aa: ASSLWYEQY
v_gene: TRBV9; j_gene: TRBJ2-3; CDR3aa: ASSVSGAGPQDTQY